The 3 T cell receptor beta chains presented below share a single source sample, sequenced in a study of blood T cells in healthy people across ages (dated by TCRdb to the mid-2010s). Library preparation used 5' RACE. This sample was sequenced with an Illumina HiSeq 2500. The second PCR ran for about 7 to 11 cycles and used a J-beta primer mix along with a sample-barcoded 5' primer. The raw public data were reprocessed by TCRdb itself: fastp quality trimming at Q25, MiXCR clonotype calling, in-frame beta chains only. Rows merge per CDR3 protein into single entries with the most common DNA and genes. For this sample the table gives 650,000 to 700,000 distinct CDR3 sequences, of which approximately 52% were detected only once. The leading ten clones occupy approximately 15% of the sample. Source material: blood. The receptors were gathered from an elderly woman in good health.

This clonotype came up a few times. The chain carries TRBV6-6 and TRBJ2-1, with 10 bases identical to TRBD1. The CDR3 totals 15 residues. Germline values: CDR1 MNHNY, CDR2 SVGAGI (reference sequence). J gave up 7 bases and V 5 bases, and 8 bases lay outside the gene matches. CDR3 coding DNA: TGTGCCAGCAGTCATGGGACAGGGGACCCGAATGAGCAGTTCTTC. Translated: CASSHGTGDPNEQFF.

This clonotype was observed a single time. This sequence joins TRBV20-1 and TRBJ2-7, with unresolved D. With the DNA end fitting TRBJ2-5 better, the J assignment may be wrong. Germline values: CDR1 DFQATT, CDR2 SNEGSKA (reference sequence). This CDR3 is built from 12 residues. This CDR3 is CSARQDQETQYF. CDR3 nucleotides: TGCAGTGCTAGGCAGGACCAAGAGACCCAGTACTTC.

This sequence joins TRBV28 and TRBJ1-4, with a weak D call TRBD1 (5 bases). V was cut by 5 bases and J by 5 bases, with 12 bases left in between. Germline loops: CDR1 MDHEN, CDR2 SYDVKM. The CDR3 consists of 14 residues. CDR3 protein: CASSPIWGNEKLFF. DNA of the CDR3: TGTGCCAGCAGTCCCATTTGGGGGAATGAAAAACTGTTTTTT.